A single sample is the source of the 27 T cell receptor beta chains below, sequenced in a study of PD-L1 blockade in urothelial cancer. Sequencing used immunoSEQ multiplex PCR; TCRdb keeps in-frame clones, though not all of them. The sample lists more than 40,000 clones; approximately 86% were seen once. This material consisted of PBMCs, taken around atezolizumab (anti-PD-L1) treatment. These receptors all stem from a man aged 60 to 75 with urothelial cancer.

A single count supports this clone. DNA for the CDR3: TGCGCCAGCAGCCAAGATTGGCTCTCCTACGAGCAGTACTTC. Its protein is CASSQDWLSYEQYF. The chain joins TRBV4-3 to TRBJ2-7; D unclear. V lost 0 bases to trimming and J lost 0 bases, with 6 bases between them. The CDR3 has 14 amino acids. Germline lookup yields CDR1 LGHNA and CDR2 YSLEER.

V usage is TRBV18 and J usage is TRBJ1-5; D ambiguous. This CDR3 is built from 13 residues. Germline V CDR1 and CDR2: KGHSH, LQKENI. Deletions cut 3 bases from V and 3 bases from J, with 6 bases between. The CDR3 sequence: CASSPDSNQPQHF. The DNA of the CDR3 is TGTGCCAGCTCACCGGACTCCAATCAGCCCCAGCATTTT.

The chain carries TRBV19 and TRBJ2-7; TRBD2 is a possible D gene (6 bases). Germline lookup yields CDR1 LNHDA and CDR2 SQIVND (reference sequence). CDR3 length equals 14 residues. V lost 5 bases to trimming and J lost 2 bases, with 13 bases between them. The DNA of the CDR3 is TGTGCCAGTAGTTCCGTGGGGGGAACCTACGAGCAGTACTTC. Its protein is CASSSVGGTYEQYF. The full variable domain, its missing parts supplied by reference TRBV19 and TRBJ2-7, is DGGITQSPKYLFRKEGQNVTLSCEQNLNHDAMYWYRQDPGQGLRLIYYSQIVNDFQKGDIAEGYSVSREKKESFPLTVTSAQKNPTAFYLCASSSVGGTYEQYFGPGTRLTVT.

This clone was detected only once. The V and J genes are TRBV15 and TRBJ2-7, with D possibly TRBD2 on 5 matching bases. Trimming took off 3 bases at V and 2 bases at J, with 8 bases between the two ends. The CDR3 length is 13 residues. Germline CDR1 LNHNV, CDR2 YYDKDF (reference sequence). This chain's CDR3 is CATSRDLTYEQYF. CDR3 sequence (DNA): TGTGCCACCAGCAGGGACTTAACCTACGAGCAGTACTTC.

The chain couples TRBV6-6 to TRBJ2-7; 8 bases fit TRBD1. This CDR3 region has 15 residues. V gave up 2 bases and J gave up 4 bases; unmatched junction bases: 7. The germline CDR1 and CDR2 sequences are MNHNY and SVGAGI (reference sequence). This CDR3 reads CASSYPDRVAYEQYF. Here the CDR3 DNA reads TGTGCCAGCAGTTACCCGGACAGGGTAGCATACGAGCAGTACTTC.

CDR3 in amino acids: CASSVDVSHSGNTIYF. Here the CDR3 DNA reads TGTGCCAGCAGCGTAGACGTCAGTCACTCTGGAAACACCATATATTTT. The chain joins TRBV9 to TRBJ1-3; D not certain. Germline CDR1 SGDLS, CDR2 YYNGEE. The CDR3 loop spans 16 amino acids. The V gene lost 0 bases and the J gene lost 0 bases, with 10 bases spanning the gap.

The rearrangement links TRBV9 to TRBJ2-1, with 7 bases that match TRBD2. Germline V gives CDR1 SGDLS, CDR2 YYNGEE. CDR3 length: 15 amino acids. V shed 3 bases, J shed 0 bases, and the junction held 3 bases outside the gene matches. The CDR3 nucleotides are TGTGCCAGCAGCGCTAGCGGTAGCTCCTACAATGAGCAGTTCTTC. Translating gives CASSASGSSYNEQFF. Looking up the rest from reference TRBV9 and TRBJ2-1 gives the full variable domain: DSGVTQTPKHLITATGQRVTLRCSPRSGDLSVYWYQQSLDQGLQFLIQYYNGEERAKGNILERFSAQQFPDLHSELNLSSLELGDSALYFCASSASGSSYNEQFFGPGTRLTVL.

This chain connects TRBV15 to TRBJ2-1; D not certain. Per the germline V gene, CDR1 is LNHNV and CDR2 is YYDKDF (reference sequence). V gave up 7 bases and J gave up 8 bases, with 9 bases separating them. There are 11 residues in the CDR3. The chain's CDR3 is CATKWAHEQFF. The DNA of the CDR3 is TGTGCCACCAAATGGGCCCATGAGCAGTTCTTC.

V usage is TRBV7-2 and J usage is TRBJ2-2, with 7 bases matching TRBD2. The length of the CDR3 is 16 residues. V shed 1 base and J 2 bases; nucleotides not matched to a gene: 4. The V gene's germline CDR1 is SGHTA and CDR2 FQGNSA. The CDR3 here is CASSLGSSGNTGELFF. The CDR3 nucleotides read TGTGCCAGCAGCTTAGGATCTAGCGGAAACACCGGGGAGCTGTTTTTT.

The chain recombines TRBV7-9 with TRBJ2-5, with TRBD2 matching 7 bases. CDR3 length equals 14 residues. Losses at the gene ends were 1 base for V and 4 bases for J; bases not matched to a gene: 3. Germline V gives CDR1 SEHNR, CDR2 FQNEAQ (reference sequence). CDR3 loop: CASSLVASGETQYF. As DNA, the CDR3 is TGTGCCAGCAGCTTAGTCGCTAGCGGAGAGACCCAGTACTTC.

This chain connects TRBV4-1 to TRBJ1-1; D not certain. V lost 1 base to trimming and J lost 2 bases, with 17 bases between them. Germline loops: CDR1 MGHRA, CDR2 YSYEKL. This CDR3 has 17 residues. CDR3 sequence reads: CASSQGGLSTRNTEAFF. The CDR3, as DNA: TGCGCCAGCAGCCAAGGAGGGTTGAGTACGCGAAACACTGAAGCTTTCTTT.

V is TRBV6-1 and J is TRBJ1-4; 10 bases align to TRBD1. CDR1 is MNHNS and CDR2 is SASEGT in the germline V gene. Losses at the gene ends were 8 bases for V and 4 bases for J; bases not matched to a gene: 4. The CDR3 consists of 14 residues. In DNA form, the CDR3 reads TGTGCCAGCGGCCGGGACAGGGGTAATGAAAAACTGTTTTTT. It codes for CASGRDRGNEKLFF.

The chain recombines TRBV6-6 with TRBJ2-1, with 9 bases fitting TRBD2. Trimming cost V 0 bases and J 4 bases; bases outside gene matches: 4. Germline assignment: CDR1 MNHNY and CDR2 SVGAGI (reference sequence). CDR3 length: 16 residues. The chain's CDR3 is CASSYSSGSGYNEQFF. CDR3 DNA sequence: TGTGCCAGCAGTTACTCTAGCGGGAGTGGGTACAATGAGCAGTTCTTC.

The chain recombines TRBV6-5 with TRBJ2-1; D gene ambiguous. The CDR3 consists of 15 residues. Germline V gene sequence: CDR1 MNHEY, CDR2 SVGAGI. Trimming left V 10 bases short and J 8 bases short, with 24 bases between. The CDR3 loop is CANSPASARQDEQFF. CDR3 in DNA: TGTGCCAACAGCCCAGCATCGGCCCGGCAGGATGAGCAGTTCTTC.

The J gene is TRBJ1-3, the V gene TRBV7-9; TRBD1 is a possible D gene (6 bases). CDR3 length: 13 residues. Per germline, CDR1 SEHNR and CDR2 FQNEAQ (reference sequence). Between the trimmed V and J ends, which lost 4 bases and 4 bases, there was a span of 8 bases. CDR3 bases: TGTGCCAGCAGCTACGGACAGGGAAACACCATATATTTT. Protein: CASSYGQGNTIYF. The full variable domain, with the rest looked up from reference TRBV7-9 and TRBJ1-3, is DTGVSQNPRHKITKRGQNVTFRCDPISEHNRLYWYRQTLGQGPEFLTYFQNEAQLEKSRLLSDRFSAERPKGSFSTLEIQRTEQGDSAMYLCASSYGQGNTIYFGEGSWLTVV.

The chain joins TRBV7-6 to TRBJ2-1, with 8 bases fitting TRBD1. The germline V gene encodes CDR1 SGHVS and CDR2 FNYEAQ. The ends lost 6 bases at V and 0 bases at J; junction bases unmatched: 10. The CDR3 extends over 17 amino acids. The CDR3 nucleotides read TGTGCCAGCAGTTCAGGACAGGGCCGTTACTCCTACAATGAGCAGTTCTTC. This sequence encodes CASSSGQGRYSYNEQFF.

The V call is TRBV6-4, the J call TRBJ1-1; perhaps TRBD1 as D (6 bases). Germline lookup yields CDR1 MRHNA and CDR2 SNTAGT. Trimming took off 6 bases at V and 9 bases at J, with 14 bases between the two ends. The CDR3 is made up of 12 amino acids. CDR3 region: CASRNSGGQAFF. CDR3 DNA sequence: TGTGCCAGCAGGAACTCCGGGGGGCAAGCTTTCTTT.

The chain combines TRBV5-1 with TRBJ1-2; 7 bases are a match to TRBD1. Germline trimming cut 4 bases from V and 7 bases from J; bases unmatched to any gene: 13. The CDR3 extends over 15 amino acids. The germline gives CDR1 SGHRS, CDR2 YFSETQ. Written as DNA, the CDR3 is TGCGCCAGCAGCCCGAGCCCGACAGGGACCGGTGGCTACACCTTC. It specifies CASSPSPTGTGGYTF.

V and J are TRBV11-2 and TRBJ2-7, with 16 bases fitting TRBD2. Germline CDR1 SGHAT, CDR2 FQNNGV. The CDR3 runs to 18 residues. The trim removed 5 bases at V and 4 bases at J, leaving 11 bases unmatched. CDR3 nucleotide sequence: TGTGCCAGCAGCCGCTCGGGACTAGCGGGAGGGCCTAAGTACGAGCAGTACTTC. It encodes CASSRSGLAGGPKYEQYF.

V gene TRBV5-1 combines with J gene TRBJ1-1; D is unresolved. The CDR3 has 15 amino acids. Germline V lookup: CDR1 SGHRS, CDR2 YFSETQ. The germline V and J ends were trimmed by 0 bases and 9 bases, with 18 bases remaining between them. The CDR3 protein is CASSLGVDGSGKAFF. The CDR3 DNA reads TGCGCCAGCAGCTTGGGAGTGGACGGGTCCGGGAAAGCTTTCTTT.

This chain uses TRBV19 with TRBJ2-7, with D possibly being TRBD2 (5 bases). Germline CDR1 is LNHDA and CDR2 is SQIVND (reference sequence). The CDR3 spans 15 residues. Trimming removed 3 bases at V and 2 bases at J, with 14 bases between. In DNA form, the CDR3 reads TGTGCCAGTAGTATTTCGGGGTTTGGAACCTACGAGCAGTACTTC. Encoded protein: CASSISGFGTYEQYF.

This clone was found once. The chain couples TRBV6-1 to TRBJ1-6, with 8 positions matching TRBD1. Looked up from germline, CDR1 is MNHNS and CDR2 is SASEGT. This CDR3 contains 15 residues. The ends lost 6 bases at V and 9 bases at J; junction bases unmatched: 10. CDR3 sequence reads: CASSLPGTGGSPLHF. The CDR3 DNA is TGTGCCAGCAGCCTCCCAGGGACAGGAGGTTCACCCCTCCACTTT.

V is TRBV7-9 and J is TRBJ2-7, with D possibly matching TRBD1 (6 bases). Trimming removed 1 base from V and 2 bases from J, with 15 bases in between. Germline V gene data show CDR1 as SEHNR and CDR2 as FQNEAQ (reference sequence). The CDR3 has 16 amino acids. The CDR3 here is CASSLVHGQWTYEQYF. DNA of the CDR3: TGTGCCAGCAGCTTAGTGCACGGACAGTGGACCTACGAGCAGTACTTC.

In the case of this clone: The junction departs from germline at one end; a sequencing error may be responsible. The chain is built from TRBV30 and TRBJ2-7; TRBD2 aligns across 14 bases. The CDR3 length is 14 residues. The germline V gene encodes CDR1 GTSNPN and CDR2 SVGIG (reference sequence). As DNA, the CDR3 is TGTGCCTGGAGTCGACTAGCGGGAGGGTCCGAGCAGTGCTTC. Its protein product is CAWSRLAGGSEQCF.

V and J are TRBV28 and TRBJ1-2; 9 bases fit TRBD1. The length of the CDR3 is 19 residues. Losses at the gene ends were 5 bases for V and 2 bases for J; bases not matched to a gene: 18. Germline CDR1 and CDR2: MDHEN and SYDVKM. CDR3 sequence: CASSPEDRGKSLRNYGYTF. The CDR3, as DNA: TGTGCCAGCAGTCCGGAGGACAGGGGAAAGTCTCTCAGGAACTATGGCTACACCTTC.

J is TRBJ1-1 and V is TRBV19, with D possibly being TRBD1 (5 bases). V dropped 8 bases and J dropped 3 bases, with 13 bases sitting between them. This CDR3 is 13 amino acids long. Germline lookup yields CDR1 LNHDA and CDR2 SQIVND (reference sequence). As DNA, the CDR3 is TGTGCCAGTCTCGCGGGGGTTTACACTGAAGCTTTCTTT. Its translation is CASLAGVYTEAFF.

This chain connects TRBV7-9 to TRBJ1-2; weak D call: TRBD1 (6 bases). The germline V gene has CDR1 SEHNR and CDR2 FQNEAQ (reference sequence). V was shortened by 6 bases and J by 8 bases, with 19 bases between the two germline ends. There are 14 residues in the CDR3. CDR3 bases: TGTGCCAGCAGTCTCGAAGTTCCGCAGGGGGGCTACACCTTC. Translated: CASSLEVPQGGYTF.